The present TCR beta chain was sequenced within a study of cytomegalovirus exposure and HLA in healthy donors. Background on the study: A previous analysis identified approximately 110 million unique TCR beta sequences derived from approximately 190 million T cells. Overall study results and limits: Most observed TCR sequences were rare, whereas some public TCRs were detected in many donors.

To note about this clone: Its antigen is unidentified.

The germline V gene encodes CDR1 SGHNT and CDR2 YYREEE (reference sequence). This CDR3 region has 13 residues. Trimming cost V 3 bases and J 2 bases, with 5 bases left between them. Healthy bone marrow donors made up the cohort. PCR used 60 Vbeta primers and 13 Jbeta primers. Profiling relied on immunoSEQ multiplex PCR, and the TCRdb table lists in-frame clones only, not all of them. Among about 300,000 clones, about nine tenths were seen once, and the ten largest hold roughly 4%. The rearrangement joins TRBV5-4 to TRBJ2-2; D ambiguous. Material for sequencing was PBMCs. The receptor's source is a man in his forties in good health and CMV-seropositive. CDR3: CASSSSNTGELFF. Here the CDR3 DNA reads TGTGCCAGCAGCTCGAGCAACACCGGGGAGCTGTTTTTT.